This is a list of T cell receptor beta chains from one sample in a study of cytomegalovirus exposure and HLA in healthy donors. Measured with immunoSEQ multiplex PCR; TCRdb has only the in-frame clones, and not every one. The top ten hold under 2.5% of the sample, which has approximately 150,000 clones, approximately 79% seen once. Sequencing was performed on PBMCs. Receptors were obtained from a middle-aged man in good health and CMV-seronegative. The CDR3 runs from the conserved cysteine through the conserved F or W. The D gene is left open where the match is weak. Clone size is stated in some rows and not others, as once, few, many or a class when expanded.

D gene | J gene | V gene | clone size | CDR3 protein | CDR3 DNA
TRBD1 | TRBJ2-3 | TRBV28 | - | CASNTPRDSSTDTQYF | TGTGCCAGCAACACCCCCCGGGACAGCAGCACAGATACGCAGTATTTT
- | TRBJ1-2 | TRBV2 | - | CASRQTYGYTF | TGTGCCAGCAGGCAGACTTATGGCTACACCTTC
TRBD1 | TRBJ2-6 | TRBV27 | few | CASSSRPGQGSGANVLTF | TGTGCCAGCAGCTCCCGGCCGGGACAGGGCTCTGGGGCCAACGTCCTGACTTTC
- | TRBJ2-7 | TRBV29-1 | - | CSVEDPGEQYF | TGCAGCGTTGAAGATCCGGGGGAGCAGTACTTC
- | TRBJ2-1 | TRBV10-3 | - | CAIRQGTDEQFF | TGTGCCATCCGCCAGGGGACCGATGAGCAGTTCTTC
- | TRBJ2-2 | TRBV5-5 | - | CATQWGGPGARELFF | TGTGCCACCCAATGGGGAGGGCCAGGGGCCCGGGAGCTGTTTTTT
TRBD2 | TRBJ2-2 | TRBV7-9 | - | CASRIGGSGRLGTGELFF | TGTGCCAGCAGAATAGGAGGTAGCGGGAGGCTGGGCACCGGGGAGCTGTTTTTT
- | TRBJ1-2 | TRBV4-2 | once | CASSLAGPNRDGYTF | TGTGCCAGCAGCCTAGCGGGGCCGAATAGGGATGGCTACACCTTC
- | TRBJ2-2 | TRBV6-1 | - | CATNPEFLAPGELFF | TGTGCCACTAACCCGGAATTCCTAGCTCCCGGGGAGCTGTTTTTT
TRBD1 | TRBJ2-1 | TRBV6-1 | - | CASSRNRDRGNEQFF | TGTGCCAGCAGTCGAAACCGGGACAGGGGGAATGAGCAGTTCTTC
- | TRBJ2-5 | TRBV7-2 | - | CASSIRRGLGETQYF | TGTGCCAGCAGCATCCGCAGGGGCTTGGGGGAGACCCAGTACTTC
- | TRBJ2-5 | TRBV10-3 | - | CAISERYQETQYF | TGTGCCATCAGTGAGCGGTACCAAGAGACCCAGTACTTC
TRBD1 | TRBJ1-5 | TRBV5-1 | - | CASSQGTGTDQPQHF | TGCGCCAGCAGCCAGGGGACAGGGACCGATCAGCCCCAGCATTTT
TRBD2 | TRBJ2-1 | TRBV23-1 | - | CASSQLAAPLNEQFF | TGCGCCAGCAGTCAACTAGCGGCTCCTTTGAATGAGCAGTTCTTC
- | TRBJ2-7 | TRBV9 | - | CASSVGLRSYEQYF | TGTGCCAGCAGCGTAGGGCTCAGAAGCTACGAGCAGTACTTC
TRBD2 | TRBJ2-2 | TRBV11-2 | - | CASSLDFTLAGGSPGELFF | TGTGCCAGCAGCTTAGATTTTACCCTAGCGGGAGGTTCCCCCGGGGAGCTGTTTTTT
- | TRBJ2-7 | TRBV7-9 | - | CASVDGRGYEQYF | TGTGCCAGCGTGGATGGAAGGGGCTACGAGCAGTACTTC
TRBD2 | TRBJ2-5 | TRBV30 | - | CAWRRLAGVETQYF | TGTGCCTGGAGGCGACTAGCGGGAGTAGAGACCCAGTACTTC
TRBD2 | TRBJ2-3 | TRBV29-1 | - | CSASTGGADTQYF | TGCAGCGCCTCTACGGGGGGTGCAGATACGCAGTATTTT
- | TRBJ2-1 | TRBV11-3 | - | CASSITVSDEQFF | TGTGCCAGCAGCATTACAGTCTCGGATGAGCAGTTCTTC
- | TRBJ1-2 | TRBV6-4 | - | CASRDNPLQGGYTF | TGTGCCAGCCGGGACAACCCCCTTCAGGGTGGCTACACCTTC
- | TRBJ2-6 | TRBV11-2 | - | CASSLSSRSGANGLTF | TGTGCCAGCAGCTTAAGTAGCAGATCTGGGGCCAACGGCCTGACTTTC
TRBD1 | TRBJ2-7 | TRBV28 | - | CASPKGRGTGYDEQYF | TGTGCCAGCCCCAAGGGTAGGGGGACAGGGTACGACGAGCAGTACTTC
- | TRBJ2-5 | TRBV11-2 | - | CASSLDSGYPLEQYF | TGTGCCAGCAGCTTAGATTCGGGATACCCGCTTGAGCAGTACTTC